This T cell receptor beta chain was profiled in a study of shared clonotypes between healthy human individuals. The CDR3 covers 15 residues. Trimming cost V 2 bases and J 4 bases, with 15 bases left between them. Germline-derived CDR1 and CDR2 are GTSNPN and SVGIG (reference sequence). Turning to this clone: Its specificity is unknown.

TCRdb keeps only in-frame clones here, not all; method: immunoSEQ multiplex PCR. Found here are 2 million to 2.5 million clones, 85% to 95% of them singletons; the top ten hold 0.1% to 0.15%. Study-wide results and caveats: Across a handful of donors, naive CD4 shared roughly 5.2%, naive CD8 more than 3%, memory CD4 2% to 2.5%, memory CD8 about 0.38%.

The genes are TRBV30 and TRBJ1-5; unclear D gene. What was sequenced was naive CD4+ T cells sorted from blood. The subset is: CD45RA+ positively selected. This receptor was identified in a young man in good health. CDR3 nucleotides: TGTGCCTGGAGTTCGGGGTCCCCTAATAATCAGCCCCAGCATTTT. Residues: CAWSSGSPNNQPQHF.